The clone carrying this T cell receptor (beta chain) was counted ten times or more. TCRdb itself ran the 5' RACE reads through MiXCR, one entry per CDR3 protein. This sample has some 600,000 distinct CDR3 sequences; less than 9% occur once, and the top ten carry roughly 1.6%. V trimming: 4 bases; J trimming: 0 bases; junction bases outside the gene matches: 10. The germline V gene encodes CDR1 SGHAT and CDR2 FQDESV (reference sequence). The CDR3 runs to 19 residues. The source of the sample is a study of identical twins. The sample was also linked to a second study, of yellow fever vaccine responses in identical twins.

The chain joins TRBV11-1 to TRBJ2-1; TRBD1 matches 12 bases. The sample consisted of PBMCs. The source of this sequence is a woman in her late teens or twenties in good health. The CDR3, as DNA: TGTGCCAGCAGCTCGCCGGGACAGGGGGCTTCGAGCTCCTACAATGAGCAGTTCTTC. The encoded protein is CASSSPGQGASSSYNEQFF.